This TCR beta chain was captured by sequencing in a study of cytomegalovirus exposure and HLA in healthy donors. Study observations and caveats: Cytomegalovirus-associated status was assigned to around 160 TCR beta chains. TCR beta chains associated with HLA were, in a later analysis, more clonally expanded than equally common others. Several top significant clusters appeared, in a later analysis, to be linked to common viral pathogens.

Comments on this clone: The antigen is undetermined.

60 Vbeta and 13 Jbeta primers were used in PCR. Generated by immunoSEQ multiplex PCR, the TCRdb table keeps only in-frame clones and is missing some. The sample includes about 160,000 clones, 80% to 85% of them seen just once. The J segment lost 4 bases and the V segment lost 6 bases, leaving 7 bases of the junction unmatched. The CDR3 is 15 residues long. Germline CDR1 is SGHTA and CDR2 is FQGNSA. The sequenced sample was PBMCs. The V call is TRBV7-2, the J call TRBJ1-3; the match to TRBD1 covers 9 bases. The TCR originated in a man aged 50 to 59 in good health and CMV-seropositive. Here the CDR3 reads CASRPQGAIGNTIYF. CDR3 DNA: TGTGCCAGCAGGCCACAGGGGGCTATAGGAAACACCATATATTTT.